A selection of T cell receptor beta chains follows, all from one sample in a study of blood T cell repertoires in COVID-19. Using immunoSEQ multiplex PCR, the repertoire was profiled, and TCRdb retains in-frame clones only, with some absent. Of about 58,000 clones in the sample, over 90% were seen once. The sample was peripheral blood. These receptor sequences come from a man over 45 with active COVID-19. Both conserved end residues are trimmed from each CDR3. Fields, in order: CDR3 length, V gene, J gene, CDR3 protein.

>11|TRBV30|TRBJ2-1
AGQGASYNEQF
>12|TRBV7-2|TRBJ1-6
ASSLIQMNSPLH
>12|TRBV6-1|TRBJ1-1
ASSERLENTEAF
>12|TRBV3-1/TRBV3-2|TRBJ2-7
ASSSTSGTGEQY
>13|TRBV4-1|TRBJ1-2
ASSQDPGQGYGYT
>8|TRBV28|TRBJ2-7
ASSTRRLH
>12|TRBV6-6|TRBJ2-2
ASSSRSNTGELF
>11|TRBV6-5|TRBJ1-6
ASRRTERSPLH
>15|TRBV18|TRBJ1-2
ASSPTGEGPGWYGYT
>13|TRBV7-9|TRBJ2-5
ASSSTGFRQETQY
>13|TRBV2|TRBJ1-4
ASSFEGATNEKLF
>15|TRBV18|TRBJ1-6
ASSPSSQNRGLSPLH
>12|TRBV19|TRBJ1-2
ASSTTGEVGGYT
>13|TRBV2|TRBJ2-1
ASVSSGTTYNEQF
>12|TRBV5-6|TRBJ1-2
ASSLEVRVHGYT
>12|TRBV6-5|TRBJ2-1
ASRQDYLGNEQF
>12|TRBV3-1/TRBV3-2|TRBJ2-2
ASSQQSNAGELF
>11|TRBV7-3|TRBJ2-1
ASSLSVDNEQF
>13|TRBV2|TRBJ1-6
ASSPRARQNSPLH
>13|TRBV5-1|TRBJ2-7
ASDIRDRGRCEQY
>10|TRBV12-3/TRBV12-4|TRBJ2-7
ASSLARGEQY
>14|TRBV7-9|TRBJ2-4
ASSLEGQLAKNIQY